This T cell receptor (beta chain) was documented in a study of CD8+ T cells in alopecia areata. The CDR3 is 15 residues long. The germline V gene has CDR1 LGHNA and CDR2 YNFKEQ. J lost 4 bases, V lost 8 bases, and 12 bases had no gene match. The sequencing template was cDNA reverse transcribed from extracted RNA. This table comes from immunoSEQ multiplex PCR, and its TCRdb copy is limited to in-frame clones, with some not included. The sample holds 200,000 to 250,000 clones; 50% to 65% are singletons and the top ten take under 0.5%. The chain recombines TRBV4-2 with TRBJ2-5; the match to TRBD2 covers 8 bases. Here the sequenced sample was CD4+ T cells sorted from blood, taken at week 0. The sequence was collected from a human donor with alopecia areata. In DNA, the CDR3 is TGTGCCAGCGGGGCGAGCGGGAGAATTGGAGAGACCCAGTACTTC. This translates into CASGASGRIGETQYF.